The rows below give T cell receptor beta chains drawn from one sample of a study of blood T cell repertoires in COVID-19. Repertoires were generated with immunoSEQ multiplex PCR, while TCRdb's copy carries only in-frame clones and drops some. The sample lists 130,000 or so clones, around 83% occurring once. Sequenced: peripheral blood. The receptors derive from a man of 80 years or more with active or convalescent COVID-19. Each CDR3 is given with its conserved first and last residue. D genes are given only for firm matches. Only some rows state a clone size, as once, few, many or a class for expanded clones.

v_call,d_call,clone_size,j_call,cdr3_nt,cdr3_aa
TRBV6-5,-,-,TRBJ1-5,TGTGCCAGCAGGCAGAATAGCAATCAGCCCCAGCATTTT,CASRQNSNQPQHF
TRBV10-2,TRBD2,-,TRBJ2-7,TGCGCCAGCAGGGGCGGACTAGCGACGACGGGAGAGCAGTACTTC,CASRGGLATTGEQYF
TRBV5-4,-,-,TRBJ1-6,TGTGCCAGCAGCCAGGACTGGGGGGATTCACCCCTCCACTTT,CASSQDWGDSPLHF
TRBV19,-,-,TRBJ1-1,TGTGCCAGTAGTATAGGGTGGGCAGGGCGGACTGAAGCTTTCTTT,CASSIGWAGRTEAFF
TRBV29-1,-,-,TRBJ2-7,TGCAGCGTTGGACAGGCAGGCCGCGAGCAGTACTTC,CSVGQAGREQYF
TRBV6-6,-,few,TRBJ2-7,TGTGCCAGCAAGGCGGGCGGGGTAAAATTGGAGCAGTACTTC,CASKAGGVKLEQYF
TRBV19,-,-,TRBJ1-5,TGTGCCAGTAGTATAGTAGCTAGCAGCCGTCGAGGCAATCAGCCCCAGCATTTT,CASSIVASSRRGNQPQHF
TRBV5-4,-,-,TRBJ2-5,TGTGCCAGCAGTACCGGACAACAAGAGACCCAGTACTTC,CASSTGQQETQYF
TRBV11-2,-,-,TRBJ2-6,TGTGCCAGCAGCTTATTGGCACCAAGCTCTGGGGCCAACGTCCTGACTTTC,CASSLLAPSSGANVLTF
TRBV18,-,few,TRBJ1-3,TGTGCCAGCTACTCCGACAGGGGAAACACCATATATTTT,CASYSDRGNTIYF
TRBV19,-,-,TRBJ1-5,TGTGCCAGTAGTATAGGACAGCAGCCCCAGCATTTT,CASSIGQQPQHF
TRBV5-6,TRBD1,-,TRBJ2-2,TGTGCCAGCAGCCTACTGGGGACAGGGTCCCCCGGGGAGCTGTTTTTT,CASSLLGTGSPGELFF
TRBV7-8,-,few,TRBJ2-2,TGTGCCAGCAGCGAGGTTCGGACGTCGGACTTGCCGAACACCGGGGAGCTGTTTTTT,CASSEVRTSDLPNTGELFF
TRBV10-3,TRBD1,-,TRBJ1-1,TGTGCCATCTCCCCTGACAGGGCGAACACTGAAGCTTTCTTT,CAISPDRANTEAFF
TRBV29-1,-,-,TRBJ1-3,TGCAGCGTTGAAGGATGGGACAAATCTGGAAACACCATATATTTT,CSVEGWDKSGNTIYF
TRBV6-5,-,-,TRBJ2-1,TGTGCCAGCTCAGTCTACAATGAGCAGTTCTTC,CASSVYNEQFF
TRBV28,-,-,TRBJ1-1,TGTGCCAGCAGTCCGACTGAAGCTTTCTTT,CASSPTEAFF
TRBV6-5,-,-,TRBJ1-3,TGTGCCAGCAGTCTCGAGGCCTCTGGAAACACCATATATTTT,CASSLEASGNTIYF
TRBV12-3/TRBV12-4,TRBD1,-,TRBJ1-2,TGTGCCAGCAGTTCCGGGACAGGGAAGGGCTACACCTTC,CASSSGTGKGYTF
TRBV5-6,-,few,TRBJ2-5,TGTGCCAGCAGCTTGGCAGTCCAAGAGACCCAGTACTTC,CASSLAVQETQYF
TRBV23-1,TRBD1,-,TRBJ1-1,TGCGCCAGCAGTCAATCAGGGGGCAGATTCCAACATATGAACACTGAAGCTTTCTTT,CASSQSGGRFQHMNTEAFF